This TCR beta chain was captured by sequencing in a study of post-analysis software for immune sequencing data. As for the study in general: Disease courses included relapsing-remitting, secondary progressive and progressive-relapsing multiple sclerosis. The study, taken as a whole, reports: In patients, five or six TRBV segments were more frequent than in controls, with TRBV5-6, TRBV5-1 and TRBV20-1 among them.

CDR3 length: 16 amino acids. Per the germline V gene, CDR1 is ENHRY and CDR2 is SYGVKD. V lost 10 bases and J lost 6; bases outside the gene matches: 15. Turning to this clonotype: The antigen is undetermined.

Prepared TCR beta cDNA libraries contained unique molecular identifiers. TCRdb independently ran MiXCR on the PCR reads; one entry per CDR3 protein. Of hundreds of thousands of distinct CDR3 sequences listed, approximately 60% are singletons. The sequence was obtained from a girl aged 2 to 9 with multiple sclerosis. Sequenced input: blood. This chain connects TRBV10-3 to TRBJ2-3; 11 nucleotides agree with TRBD1. The CDR3 nucleotides read TGTGCCAGCACCCCTCCCCGGGACAGGGGGGAGGATACGCAGTATTTT. Its protein is CASTPPRDRGEDTQYF.